This is a list of T cell receptor beta chains from one sample in a study of shared clonotypes between healthy human individuals. Assay: immunoSEQ multiplex PCR; the TCRdb copy retains only in-frame clones and omits some. This table holds 520,000 or so clones, 60% to 85% found once. Sequencing used PBMCs. Every receptor here comes from a woman in her forties in good health. Some clones in this sample may be carry-over from other donors' samples. Both conserved end residues are part of each CDR3. Fields, in order: clone size, CDR3 length, J gene, D gene, V gene, CDR3 DNA, CDR3 protein. D genes are given only for firm matches. Clone size is shown for a subset of rows, as once, few, many or a class of expanded clone.

size: few
length: 17
J: TRBJ2-1
D: NA
V: TRBV4-2
DNA: TGTGCCAGCAGCCCTCAAATTTCGCGGGGTATCTACAATGAGCAGTTCTTC
CDR3: CASSPQISRGIYNEQFF

size: few
length: 15
J: TRBJ2-1
D: TRBD1
V: TRBV11-2
DNA: TGTGCCAGCAGCAAAGGCCAGGGGGCACCGAATGAGCAGTTCTTC
CDR3: CASSKGQGAPNEQFF

size: NA
length: 13
J: TRBJ1-2
D: NA
V: TRBV7-2
DNA: TGTGCCAGCAGCTTAGGGACGGTCTATGGCTACACCTTC
CDR3: CASSLGTVYGYTF

size: NA
length: 14
J: TRBJ2-7
D: TRBD1
V: TRBV4-3
DNA: TGCGCCAGCAGCCAAGGGACAGGGGTTTACGAGCAGTACTTC
CDR3: CASSQGTGVYEQYF

size: NA
length: 13
J: TRBJ1-1
D: NA
V: TRBV6-5
DNA: TGTGCCAGCCAGTCCTTCCCGAACACTGAAGCTTTCTTT
CDR3: CASQSFPNTEAFF

size: NA
length: 13
J: TRBJ2-3
D: TRBD1
V: TRBV19
DNA: TGTGCCAGTTCCGACAGGGCGACAGATACGCAGTATTTT
CDR3: CASSDRATDTQYF

size: once
length: 14
J: TRBJ1-5
D: TRBD1
V: TRBV28
DNA: TGTGCCAGCAGTCCACTCCAGCCCGGGACAGGGGCGATTTTT
CDR3: CASSPLQPGTGAIF

size: NA
length: 17
J: TRBJ2-3
D: TRBD1
V: TRBV7-8
DNA: TGTGCCAGCAGCCCACTGCTGGGACAGCAAGCCACAGATACGCAGTATTTT
CDR3: CASSPLLGQQATDTQYF

size: once
length: 17
J: TRBJ2-2
D: NA
V: TRBV7-8
DNA: TGTGCCAGCAGCTTATCGCGTCAGGCCAGGCCAACCGGGGAGCTGTTTTTT
CDR3: CASSLSRQARPTGELFF

size: few
length: 15
J: TRBJ2-3
D: TRBD2
V: TRBV7-3
DNA: TGTGCCAGCAGCTTAGGGGAGGGCCACACAGATACGCAGTATTTT
CDR3: CASSLGEGHTDTQYF

size: NA
length: 12
J: TRBJ2-7
D: NA
V: TRBV28
DNA: TGTGCCAGCCTCGGCAACTCCTACGAGCAGTACTTC
CDR3: CASLGNSYEQYF

size: NA
length: 14
J: TRBJ2-1
D: TRBD2
V: TRBV11-3
DNA: TGTGCCAGCAGCTTAGATGGGGGGGGCAATGAGCAGTTCTTC
CDR3: CASSLDGGGNEQFF

size: many
length: 16
J: TRBJ2-3
D: TRBD1
V: TRBV28
DNA: TGTGCCAGCGGACCGGGACAGGGGAGCGACACAGATACGCAGTATTTT
CDR3: CASGPGQGSDTDTQYF

size: NA
length: 14
J: TRBJ2-7
D: NA
V: TRBV6-5
DNA: TGTGCCAGCAGTTACTCTGGGTGGGGTCTCGAGCAGTACTTC
CDR3: CASSYSGWGLEQYF

size: NA
length: 16
J: TRBJ2-2
D: NA
V: TRBV11-3
DNA: TGTGCCAGCAGCTCAAGCGGTCTGGGGGGAACCGGGGAGCTGTTTTTT
CDR3: CASSSSGLGGTGELFF

size: NA
length: 17
J: TRBJ1-5
D: TRBD1
V: TRBV4-2
DNA: TGTGCCAGCAGCCAAGACAGGGGGCTATATAGCAATCAGCCCCAGCATTTT
CDR3: CASSQDRGLYSNQPQHF

size: NA
length: 15
J: TRBJ1-2
D: TRBD1
V: TRBV18
DNA: TGTGCCAGCTCCCCAGGGACAGGGGGCAACTATGGCTACACCTTC
CDR3: CASSPGTGGNYGYTF

size: once
length: 14
J: TRBJ2-5
D: NA
V: TRBV5-1
DNA: TGCGCCAGCAGCTACGCTGTACCACAAGAGACCCAGTACTTC
CDR3: CASSYAVPQETQYF

size: NA
length: 15
J: TRBJ2-7
D: NA
V: TRBV27
DNA: TGTGCCAGCAGTTTATCCCTAGCAAGACCCTACGAGCAGTACTTC
CDR3: CASSLSLARPYEQYF

size: NA
length: 14
J: TRBJ2-7
D: NA
V: TRBV18
DNA: TGTGCCAGCTCTCGGGGGGCCGGGGTCTACGAGCAGTACTTC
CDR3: CASSRGAGVYEQYF

size: NA
length: 15
J: TRBJ1-2
D: TRBD1
V: TRBV6-1
DNA: TGTGCCAGCAGCCCTAGGACAGGGGGTCTCTATGGCTACACCTTC
CDR3: CASSPRTGGLYGYTF

size: once
length: 16
J: TRBJ2-1
D: TRBD2
V: TRBV18
DNA: TGTGCCAGCTCACCACAGGCACTAGCGGGAACGGGGGAGCAGTTCTTC
CDR3: CASSPQALAGTGEQFF

size: once
length: 14
J: TRBJ1-1
D: NA
V: TRBV7-3
DNA: TGTGCCAGCAGCTTTCGCTGGGGGAACACTGAAGCTTTCTTT
CDR3: CASSFRWGNTEAFF

size: NA
length: 14
J: TRBJ2-2
D: NA
V: TRBV7-2
DNA: TGTGCCAGCAGCTTGGGGTTGAGGGCCGGGGAGCTGTTTTTT
CDR3: CASSLGLRAGELFF

size: NA
length: 16
J: TRBJ1-5
D: TRBD1
V: TRBV28
DNA: TGTGCCAGCAGTTCCGGCGGACAGGGATGGAATCAGCCCCAGCATTTT
CDR3: CASSSGGQGWNQPQHF

size: NA
length: 16
J: TRBJ2-1
D: NA
V: TRBV5-4
DNA: TGTGCCAGCAGCTTAGGCGGGCAGCGAATAAACAATGAGCAGTTCTTC
CDR3: CASSLGGQRINNEQFF

size: NA
length: 16
J: TRBJ2-1
D: TRBD2
V: TRBV7-2
DNA: TGTGCCAGCAGCCCCCGGACTAGCGGGAGCATTAATGAGCAGTTCTTC
CDR3: CASSPRTSGSINEQFF

size: NA
length: 16
J: TRBJ2-7
D: TRBD1
V: TRBV7-3
DNA: TGTGCCAGCAGCTTACTCGGGACAGGGGCCTCCTACGAGCAGTACTTC
CDR3: CASSLLGTGASYEQYF

size: NA
length: 14
J: TRBJ2-3
D: NA
V: TRBV28
DNA: TGTGCCAGCAGCGCCTCCGAAAGGAAAGATACGCAGTATTTT
CDR3: CASSASERKDTQYF

size: once
length: 17
J: TRBJ2-3
D: NA
V: TRBV18
DNA: TGTGCCAGCTCACCCCCGCTCGGACTTCCCACCACAGATACGCAGTATTTT
CDR3: CASSPPLGLPTTDTQYF

size: NA
length: 13
J: TRBJ2-7
D: NA
V: TRBV28
DNA: TGTGCCAGCAGGTCGGACAACTCCTACGAGCAGTACTTC
CDR3: CASRSDNSYEQYF

size: NA
length: 15
J: TRBJ2-7
D: TRBD2
V: TRBV4-3
DNA: TGCGCCAGCAGCCCCTTTTCGGGAGGTATCAACGAGCAGTACTTC
CDR3: CASSPFSGGINEQYF

size: NA
length: 21
J: TRBJ2-5
D: NA
V: TRBV5-1
DNA: TGCGCCAGCAGCTACAGGGTAGGGGTTCTTTTCGCCGAATCGAAACAAGAGACCCAGTACTTC
CDR3: CASSYRVGVLFAESKQETQYF

size: NA
length: 17
J: TRBJ1-1
D: NA
V: TRBV2
DNA: TGTGCCAGCAGTGAAGTTATCCACTCCCTCAAGAACACTGAAGCTTTCTTT
CDR3: CASSEVIHSLKNTEAFF

size: NA
length: 17
J: TRBJ2-7
D: TRBD1
V: TRBV4-3
DNA: TGCGCCAGCAGCCAAGCCCCATGGGGACAGGGCCTACGAGAGCAGTACTTC
CDR3: CASSQAPWGQGLREQYF

size: many
length: 12
J: TRBJ2-1
D: NA
V: TRBV6-5
DNA: TGTGCCAGCAGTGACTCTTGGGGGGAGCAGTTCTTC
CDR3: CASSDSWGEQFF

size: NA
length: 15
J: TRBJ2-2
D: NA
V: TRBV6-1
DNA: TGTGCCAGCAGTGAAGCGCGGACAGTTACCGGGGAGCTGTTTTTT
CDR3: CASSEARTVTGELFF

size: NA
length: 14
J: TRBJ2-7
D: NA
V: TRBV5-1
DNA: TGCGCCAGCAGCAAAGACGGAAACTCCTACGAGCAGTACTTC
CDR3: CASSKDGNSYEQYF

size: NA
length: 11
J: TRBJ2-5
D: NA
V: TRBV30
DNA: TGTGCCTGGAGTGTAGGAGAGACCCAGTACTTC
CDR3: CAWSVGETQYF

size: few
length: 13
J: TRBJ1-1
D: NA
V: TRBV6-5
DNA: TGTGCCAGCATCGGGATGTCAGGCACTGAAGCTTTCTTT
CDR3: CASIGMSGTEAFF

size: NA
length: 15
J: TRBJ1-2
D: TRBD1
V: TRBV28
DNA: TGTGCCAGCAGTTTTTTGGGACAGGGGGCTCGTGGCTACACCTTC
CDR3: CASSFLGQGARGYTF

size: NA
length: 14
J: TRBJ2-3
D: NA
V: TRBV9
DNA: TGTGCCAGCAGCGTAGCTCAAGGCAGAGATACGCAGTATTTT
CDR3: CASSVAQGRDTQYF

size: NA
length: 12
J: TRBJ1-2
D: NA
V: TRBV7-9
DNA: TGTGCCAGCAGCTTCGAGGTTGACGGCTACACCTTC
CDR3: CASSFEVDGYTF

size: NA
length: 14
J: TRBJ1-1
D: NA
V: TRBV2
DNA: TGTGCCAGCAGTATCGAACAGAGGGAGACTGAAGCTTTCTTT
CDR3: CASSIEQRETEAFF

size: NA
length: 15
J: TRBJ2-5
D: TRBD1
V: TRBV5-8
DNA: TGTGCCAGCAGCTTGGGCGGACAGGGGCTGGAGACCCAGTACTTC
CDR3: CASSLGGQGLETQYF

size: NA
length: 12
J: TRBJ1-1
D: NA
V: TRBV30
DNA: TGTGCCTGGAGTCGGACCCACACTGAAGCTTTCTTT
CDR3: CAWSRTHTEAFF

size: NA
length: 17
J: TRBJ2-3
D: NA
V: TRBV21-1
DNA: TGTGCCAGCAGCAAAGGGGGTGCGGGAGGGGACACAGATACGCAGTATTTT
CDR3: CASSKGGAGGDTDTQYF

size: NA
length: 15
J: TRBJ2-3
D: TRBD2
V: TRBV9
DNA: TGTGCCAGCACCCTAGCGGCCTATAGCACAGATACGCAGTATTTT
CDR3: CASTLAAYSTDTQYF

size: NA
length: 14
J: TRBJ2-3
D: NA
V: TRBV5-1
DNA: TGCGCCAGCAGCTTGGACAGACCACAAGATACGCAGTATTTT
CDR3: CASSLDRPQDTQYF

size: NA
length: 14
J: TRBJ2-1
D: TRBD1
V: TRBV11-3
DNA: TGTGCCAGCAGCTTGCGGACAGGGGGCAATGAGCAGTTCTTC
CDR3: CASSLRTGGNEQFF

size: NA
length: 13
J: TRBJ1-1
D: NA
V: TRBV4-1
DNA: TGCGCCAGCAGCCAAGAGAGGGTCACTGAAGCTTTCTTT
CDR3: CASSQERVTEAFF